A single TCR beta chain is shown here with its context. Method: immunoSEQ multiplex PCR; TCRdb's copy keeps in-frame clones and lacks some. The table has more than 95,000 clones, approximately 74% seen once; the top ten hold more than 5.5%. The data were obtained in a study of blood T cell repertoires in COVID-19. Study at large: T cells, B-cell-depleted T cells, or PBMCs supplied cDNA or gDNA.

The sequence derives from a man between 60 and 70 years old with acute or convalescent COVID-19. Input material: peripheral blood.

Here the CDR3 DNA reads TGTGCCAGCAGCCAAAAAGGAAACACCATATATTTT. This gives the protein CASSQKGNTIYF. The chain combines TRBV11-2 with TRBJ1-3, with D uncertain. Germline lookup yields CDR1 SGHAT and CDR2 FQNNGV. CDR3 length equals 12 residues. V lost 5 bases and J 4 bases, leaving 6 bases between the germline ends.